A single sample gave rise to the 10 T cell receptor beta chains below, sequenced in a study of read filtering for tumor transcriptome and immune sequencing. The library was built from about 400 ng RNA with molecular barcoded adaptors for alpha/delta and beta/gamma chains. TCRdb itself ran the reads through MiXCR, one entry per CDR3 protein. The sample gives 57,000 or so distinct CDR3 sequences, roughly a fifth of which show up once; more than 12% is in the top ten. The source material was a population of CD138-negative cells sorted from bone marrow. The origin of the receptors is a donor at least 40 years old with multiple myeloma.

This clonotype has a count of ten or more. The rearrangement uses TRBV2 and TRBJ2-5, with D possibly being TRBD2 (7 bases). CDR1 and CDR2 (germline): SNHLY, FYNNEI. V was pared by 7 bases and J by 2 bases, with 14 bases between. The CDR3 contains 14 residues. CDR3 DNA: TGTGCCAGCAAGCGGGACACCCCACAAGAGACCCAGTACTTC. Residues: CASKRDTPQETQYF.

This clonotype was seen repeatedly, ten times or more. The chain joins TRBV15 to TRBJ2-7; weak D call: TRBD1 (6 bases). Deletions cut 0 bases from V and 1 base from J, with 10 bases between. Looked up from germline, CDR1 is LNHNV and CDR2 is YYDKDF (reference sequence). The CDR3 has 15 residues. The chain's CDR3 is CATSRDSQGSYEQYF. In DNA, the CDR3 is TGTGCCACCAGCAGAGATTCCCAGGGGTCCTACGAGCAGTACTTC.

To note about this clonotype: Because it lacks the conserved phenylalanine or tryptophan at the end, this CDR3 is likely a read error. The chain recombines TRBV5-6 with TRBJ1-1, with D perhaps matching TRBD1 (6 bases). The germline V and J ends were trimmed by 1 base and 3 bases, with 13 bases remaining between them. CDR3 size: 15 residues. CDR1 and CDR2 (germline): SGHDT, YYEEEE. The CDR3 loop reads CASSLTGRLDTEAFP. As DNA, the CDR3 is TGTGCCAGCAGCTTGACAGGGAGATTGGACACTGAAGCTTTCCCT.

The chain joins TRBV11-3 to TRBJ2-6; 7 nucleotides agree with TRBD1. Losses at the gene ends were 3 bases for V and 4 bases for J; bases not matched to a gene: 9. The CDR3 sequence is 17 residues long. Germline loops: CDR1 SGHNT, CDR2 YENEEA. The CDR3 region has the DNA TGTGCCAGCAGCTTGTGGACAGGCGGCGGCGGGGCCAACGTCCTGACTTTC. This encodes CASSLWTGGGGANVLTF.

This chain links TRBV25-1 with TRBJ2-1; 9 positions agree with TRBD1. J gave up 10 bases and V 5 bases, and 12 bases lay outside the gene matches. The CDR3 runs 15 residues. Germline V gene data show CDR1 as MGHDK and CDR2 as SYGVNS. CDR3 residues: CASSSHQQGAKEQFF. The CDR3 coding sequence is TGTGCCAGCAGTTCCCATCAACAGGGGGCAAAAGAGCAGTTCTTC.

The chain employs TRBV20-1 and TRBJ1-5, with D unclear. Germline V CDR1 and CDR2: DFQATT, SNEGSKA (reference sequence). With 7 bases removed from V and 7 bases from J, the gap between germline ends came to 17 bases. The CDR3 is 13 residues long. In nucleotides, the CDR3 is TGCAGTGTGGTTGCAGGAGTTGACCAGCCCCAGCATTTT. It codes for CSVVAGVDQPQHF.

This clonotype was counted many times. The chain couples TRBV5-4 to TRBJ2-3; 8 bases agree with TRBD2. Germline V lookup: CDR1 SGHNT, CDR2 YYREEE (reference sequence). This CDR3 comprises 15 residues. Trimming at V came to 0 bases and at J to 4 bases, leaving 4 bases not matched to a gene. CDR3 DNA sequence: TGTGCCAGCAGCTTGGTGGCGCGGGAGGCAGATACGCAGTATTTT. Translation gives CASSLVAREADTQYF.

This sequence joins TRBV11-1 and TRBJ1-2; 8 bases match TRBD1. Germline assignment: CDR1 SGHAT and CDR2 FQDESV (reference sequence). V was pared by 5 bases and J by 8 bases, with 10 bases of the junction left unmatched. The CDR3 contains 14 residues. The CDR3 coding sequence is TGTGCCAGCAGCCCGGGACAGGTTTATCAAGGCTACACCTTC. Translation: CASSPGQVYQGYTF.

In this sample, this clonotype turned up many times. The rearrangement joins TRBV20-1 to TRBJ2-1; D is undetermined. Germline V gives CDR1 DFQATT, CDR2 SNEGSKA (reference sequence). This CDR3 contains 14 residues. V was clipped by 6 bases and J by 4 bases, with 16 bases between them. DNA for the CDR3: TGCAGTGCCAGTAACCGGGCCGGTTACAATGAGCAGTTCTTC. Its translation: CSASNRAGYNEQFF.

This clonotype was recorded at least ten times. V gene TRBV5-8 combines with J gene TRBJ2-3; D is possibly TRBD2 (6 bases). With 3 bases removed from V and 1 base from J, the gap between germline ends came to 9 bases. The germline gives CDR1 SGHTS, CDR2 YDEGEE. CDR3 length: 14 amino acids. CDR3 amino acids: CASSSGLRTDTQYF. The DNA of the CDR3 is TGTGCCAGCAGCTCGGGACTTCGCACAGATACGCAGTATTTT.